The 7 T cell receptor beta chains presented below share a single source sample, sequenced in a study of blood T cell repertoires in COVID-19. TCRdb's table, derived via immunoSEQ multiplex PCR, lists solely in-frame clones and lacks some. Of some 260,000 clones listed, roughly 87% are singletons. The sequencing sample was made of PBMCs or T cells enriched from blood (not recorded which). Source of these receptors: a woman younger than 45 with acute COVID-19.

The genes are TRBV27 and TRBJ2-3, with 11 nucleotides matching TRBD2. Per the germline V gene, CDR1 is MNHEY and CDR2 is SMNVEV (reference sequence). V was clipped by 6 bases and J by 4 bases; unmatched bases: 3. The CDR3 covers 14 residues. The DNA of the CDR3 is TGTGCCAGCAGGCCACTAGCGGGAGCAGATACGCAGTATTTT. This gives the protein CASRPLAGADTQYF.

V is TRBV2 and J is TRBJ2-1, with D possibly matching TRBD2 (6 bases). The CDR3 is 13 amino acids. Trimming removed 5 bases at V and 5 bases at J, with 10 bases between. In germline, CDR1 is SNHLY, CDR2 FYNNEI. This CDR3 is CASSRGTHNEQFF. The CDR3, as DNA: TGTGCCAGCAGTCGAGGGACTCACAATGAGCAGTTCTTC. The complete variable domain, with remaining parts taken from reference TRBV2 and TRBJ2-1, reads EPEVTQTPSHQVTQMGQEVILRCVPISNHLYFYWYRQILGQKVEFLVSFYNNEISEKSEIFDDQFSVERPDGSNFTLKIRSTKLEDSAMYFCASSRGTHNEQFFGPGTRLTVL.

The V call is TRBV27, the J call TRBJ2-1; tentative D call: TRBD1 (5 bases). The CDR3 length is 14 residues. V was cut by 0 bases and J by 9 bases, with 12 bases left in between. From germline, CDR1 is MNHEY and CDR2 SMNVEV (reference sequence). The CDR3 reads CASSLSQGYGEQFF. DNA for the CDR3: TGTGCCAGCAGTTTATCGCAGGGTTATGGTGAGCAGTTCTTC.

This clone was observed a few times. V is TRBV30 and J is TRBJ1-2; 11 nucleotides match TRBD1. CDR3 length: 15 residues. The junction had 9 bases not matched to a gene; V was cut back by 7 bases and J by 2 bases. Germline V gene sequence: CDR1 GTSNPN, CDR2 SVGIG (reference sequence). The CDR3 nucleotides are TGTGCCTACTTAGGACAGGGGGCCTTGAACTATGGCTACACCTTC. Encoded protein: CAYLGQGALNYGYTF.

This sequence joins TRBV19 and TRBJ2-5; TRBD1 matches 8 bases. The length of the CDR3 is 14 residues. Per the germline V gene, CDR1 is LNHDA and CDR2 is SQIVND (reference sequence). The J segment lost 2 bases and the V segment lost 5 bases, leaving 4 bases of the junction unmatched. The CDR3 region has the DNA TGTGCCAGTAGTCTCGGGACAGGTCAAGAGACCCAGTACTTC. It codes for CASSLGTGQETQYF.

The chain carries TRBV23-1 and TRBJ2-1; 12 nucleotides agree with TRBD1. TRBV23-1 falls under the ORF class, with uncertain function. This CDR3 region has 17 residues. V dropped 7 bases and J dropped 4; count of bases not matched to a gene: 11. The CDR3 protein is CASNGTGGPIFYNEQFF. The CDR3 DNA follows: TGCGCCAGCAACGGGACAGGGGGCCCAATATTTTACAATGAGCAGTTCTTC.

The V gene is TRBV25-1, the J gene TRBJ1-4, with D possibly TRBD1 on 6 matching bases. Germline CDR1 MGHDK, CDR2 SYGVNS. V lost 6 bases, J lost 6 bases, and 14 bases lay in between. The CDR3 consists of 14 residues. For the CDR3, the DNA is TGTGCCAGCAGGCCCCCAGGGGCTGATGAAAAACTGTTTTTT. Translation gives CASRPPGADEKLFF. Full variable domain (rest looked up from reference TRBV25-1 and TRBJ1-4): EADIYQTPRYLVIGTGKKITLECSQTMGHDKMYWYQQDPGMELHLIHYSYGVNSTEKGDLSSESTVSRIRTEHFPLTLESARPSHTSQYLCASRPPGADEKLFFGSGTQLSVL.